A selection of T cell receptor beta chains follows, all from one sample in a study of neurological immune-mediated disorders. TCRdb passed the 5' RACE reads through MiXCR, listing each CDR3 protein once. The sample has 130,000 or so distinct CDR3 sequences; roughly 3.2% are singletons. The sequenced sample consisted of PBMCs. These receptors came from a woman aged 25 to 39 with multiple sclerosis. CDR3s include the opening cysteine and the closing phenylalanine or tryptophan. D genes are given only for firm matches. The size field reads once, few or many counts, or a class when the clone is expanded.

- TRBJ1-2 TRBV7-8 few TGTGCCAGCAGCTTAGGGCAGATTGATGGCTACACCTTC CASSLGQIDGYTF
- TRBJ2-1 TRBV3-1 many TGTGCCAGCAGCCCCCACGGGTCTCGGGGTGAGCAGTTCTTC CASSPHGSRGEQFF
TRBD1 TRBJ2-7 TRBV2 many TGTGCCAGCAGCCGCGACAGGGGACCCTCCTACGAGCAGTACTTC CASSRDRGPSYEQYF
- TRBJ2-7 TRBV7-9 many TGTGCCAGCAGCTTTGGGGAACAAGAGCAGTACTTC CASSFGEQEQYF
TRBD2 TRBJ2-1 TRBV20-1 many TGCAGTGCTAGAGAGCTTAGCGGGGTCTACAATGAGCAGTTCTTC CSARELSGVYNEQFF
- TRBJ2-2 TRBV20-1 few TGCAGTGCTCTCGTCCCACAAGGAACCGGGGAGCTGTTTTTT CSALVPQGTGELFF
- TRBJ1-1 TRBV20-1 many TGCAGTGCTTATACAGCGAGCACTGAAGCTTTCTTT CSAYTASTEAFF
- TRBJ1-1 TRBV29-1 many TGCAGCGTTGAAAAGGGAGTAAACACTGAAGCTTTCTTT CSVEKGVNTEAFF
- TRBJ1-2 TRBV10-3 many TGTGCCATCAGCGCGGTTAGGCTCCAAACAACAAAGGGACAATTAGCAGATGGCTACACCTTC CAISAVRLQTTKGQLADGYTF
- TRBJ1-1 TRBV20-1 many TGCAGTGCTAGAGTAACAGTCTTAACCCCTGAAGCTTTCTTT CSARVTVLTPEAFF
- TRBJ2-7 TRBV29-1 many TGCAGCGTAGGCGGGGCTGGCGAGCAGTACTTC CSVGGAGEQYF
- TRBJ1-2 TRBV12-3/TRBV12-4 many TGTGCCAGCAGTTATCGGCAAGGCTATGGCTACACCTTC CASSYRQGYGYTF
TRBD1 TRBJ1-4 TRBV20-1 many TGCAGTGCCATATCCATCGGGACAGGGAATGAAAAACTGTTTTTT CSAISIGTGNEKLFF
TRBD1 TRBJ1-2 TRBV7-2 many TGTGCCAGCAGACGGGGACAGAATTATGGCTACACCTTC CASRRGQNYGYTF
TRBD1 TRBJ2-2 TRBV18 many TGTGCCAGCTCACCACTAACAGGGGGCGGTCATGACACCGGGGAGCTGTTTTTT CASSPLTGGGHDTGELFF
- TRBJ2-1 TRBV5-1 many TGCGCCAGCACCCTAGGCGGGGCTGGCTCCTACAATGAGCAGTTCTTC CASTLGGAGSYNEQFF
TRBD1 TRBJ1-1 TRBV6-2/TRBV6-3 many TGTGCCAGCAGAACACAGGGGATGAACACTGAAGCTTTCTTT CASRTQGMNTEAFF
- TRBJ2-7 TRBV5-5 many TGTGCCAGCAGCTTTGAACCGCCCTTTCAGTCCCCTCTTTACGAGCAGTACTTC CASSFEPPFQSPLYEQYF
TRBD1 TRBJ1-2 TRBV4-1 few TGCGCCAGCAGCCAAAGCTGGACAGGAGACAGCTATGGCTACACCTTC CASSQSWTGDSYGYTF
TRBD1 TRBJ1-2 TRBV7-8 many TGTGCCAGCAGCTTGGGACAGGGGGCAAGCGGCTACACCTTC CASSLGQGASGYTF
TRBD1 TRBJ1-1 TRBV5-6 many TGTGCCAGCAAGACAGGGGGGGACACTGAAGCTTTCTTT CASKTGGDTEAFF
- TRBJ1-1 TRBV27 many TGTGCCAGCAGACGAGCGACCTCTGAAGCTTTCTTT CASRRATSEAFF
- TRBJ2-1 TRBV20-1 many TGCAGTGCTAGAGACGGCCCCCTGGGTTGGGGGAATGAGCAGTTCTTC CSARDGPLGWGNEQFF
TRBD2 TRBJ2-7 TRBV5-1 many TGCGCCAGCAGGACTAGCGGGGCATACGAGCAGTACTTC CASRTSGAYEQYF
- TRBJ1-1 TRBV20-1 many TGCAGTGCTGGAAAAGGGGGAGGCACTGAAGCTTTCTTT CSAGKGGGTEAFF
- TRBJ2-1 TRBV6-5 many TGTGCCAGTTCATTAGGGACATACGAGCAGTTCTTC CASSLGTYEQFF
TRBD1 TRBJ1-1 TRBV15 many TGTGCCACCCGGACAGGGGGGAACACTGAAGCTTTCTTT CATRTGGNTEAFF
- TRBJ1-2 TRBV6-5 many TGTGCCAGCAGTTACGCACGCCGCAGTAACTATGGCTACACCTTC CASSYARRSNYGYTF
TRBD1 TRBJ1-2 TRBV5-5 many TGTGCCAGCAGCTCGACAGGGACTCCTTATGGCTACACCTTC CASSSTGTPYGYTF
TRBD1 TRBJ1-3 TRBV7-2 many TGTGCCACTACAGGGGCTGCGGGAAACACCATATATTTT CATTGAAGNTIYF
- TRBJ1-2 TRBV5-1 many TGCGCCAGCAGCTTGGATATGGGAGACTATGGCTACACCTTC CASSLDMGDYGYTF
- TRBJ1-2 TRBV30 many TGTGCCTGGAGTGAGGGCCCTGGGGGCTACACCTTC CAWSEGPGGYTF
TRBD1 TRBJ1-5 TRBV12-3/TRBV12-4 many TGTGCCAGCAGTCACGGGACAGGGAATCAGCCCCAGCATTTT CASSHGTGNQPQHF
TRBD1 TRBJ2-7 TRBV10-3 many TGTGCCATCACACCCGGGGACAGGGGTATCGGCGAGCAGTACTTC CAITPGDRGIGEQYF
TRBD2 TRBJ2-7 TRBV7-2 many TGTGCCAGCAGCTTAAGAAGACTAGCGGGAGGGGAGCAGTACTTC CASSLRRLAGGEQYF